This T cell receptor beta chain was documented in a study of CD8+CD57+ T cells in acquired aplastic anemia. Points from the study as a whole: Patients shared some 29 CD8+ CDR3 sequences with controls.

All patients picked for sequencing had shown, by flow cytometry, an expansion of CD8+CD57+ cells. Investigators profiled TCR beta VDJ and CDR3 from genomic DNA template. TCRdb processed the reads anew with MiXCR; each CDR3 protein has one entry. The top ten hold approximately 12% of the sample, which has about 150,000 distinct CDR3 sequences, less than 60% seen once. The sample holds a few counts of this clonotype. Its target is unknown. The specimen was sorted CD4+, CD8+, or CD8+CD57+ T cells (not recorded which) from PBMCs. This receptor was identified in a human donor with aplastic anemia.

CDR3 sequence reads: CSARWAHQPSGELFF. In DNA form, the CDR3 reads TGCAGTGCTAGGTGGGCCCACCAGCCGAGCGGGGAGCTGTTTTTT. V gene TRBV20-1 combines with J gene TRBJ2-2, with unresolved D. The CDR3 contains 15 residues. From germline, CDR1 is DFQATT and CDR2 SNEGSKA (reference sequence). Trimming removed 3 bases from V and 7 bases from J, with 18 bases in between.